This T cell receptor (beta chain) is drawn from a study of PD-1 blockade in classical Hodgkin lymphoma. Clones were sequenced by immunoSEQ multiplex PCR, and TCRdb holds only the in-frame ones, with some missing. The profile shows about 32,000 clones, around 80% of them singletons. Trimming removed 3 bases from V and 4 bases from J, with 9 bases in between. The CDR3 runs 12 residues. The germline gives CDR1 SQVTM, CDR2 ANQGSEA. The time point denotes: cycle 4 day 1 (C4D1), after six to seven weeks of nivolumab. The patients all showed relapse after autologous stem cell transplantation, while their brentuximab vedotin exposure varied.

This sequence originates from a human donor with classical Hodgkin lymphoma. The specimen was peripheral blood mononuclear cells (PBMCs), collected before the fourth cycle of nivolumab. V usage is TRBV29-1 and J usage is TRBJ1-1; D is unclear. In DNA, the CDR3 is TGCAGCGTTGAGGGGTGGCGCACTGAAGCTTTCTTT. Its translation is CSVEGWRTEAFF.